A single sample gave rise to the 9 T cell receptor beta chains below, sequenced in a study of blood T cell repertoires in COVID-19. The protocol was immunoSEQ multiplex PCR, while the TCRdb copy is restricted to in-frame clones and leaves out a portion. The table includes about 210,000 clones, approximately 85% detected once. Input material: peripheral blood. The receptor set was obtained from a woman in her forties or fifties with active or convalescent COVID-19.

The chain couples TRBV7-2 to TRBJ2-1; D is perhaps TRBD1 (6 bases). The CDR3 loop spans 14 amino acids. Germline V gene data show CDR1 as SGHTA and CDR2 as FQGNSA. The V and J ends lost 4 bases and 5 bases respectively, with 12 bases between them. This CDR3 reads CASSSLQGHNEQFF. The CDR3, as DNA: TGTGCCAGCAGCTCACTACAGGGACACAATGAGCAGTTCTTC.

V gene TRBV11-2 combines with J gene TRBJ1-1; D call uncertain. The CDR3 sequence is 11 residues long. V lost 2 bases and J lost 8, with 6 bases in between. Germline V gives CDR1 SGHAT, CDR2 FQNNGV. For the CDR3, the DNA is TGTGCCAGCAGCTTAACGGGAGAAGCTTTCTTT. Its translation: CASSLTGEAFF.

The V call is TRBV28, the J call TRBJ2-1; a weak D match, TRBD2 (5 bases). Germline V gene sequence: CDR1 MDHEN, CDR2 SYDVKM. With 4 bases removed from V and 9 bases from J, the gap between germline ends came to 7 bases. This CDR3 spans 11 amino acids. The CDR3 loop is CASSSRGEQFF. CDR3 bases: TGTGCCAGCAGTTCCCGGGGTGAGCAGTTCTTC. Drawing the rest from reference TRBV28 and TRBJ2-1, the complete variable domain is DVKVTQSSRYLVKRTGEKVFLECVQDMDHENMFWYRQDPGLGLRLIYFSYDVKMKEKGDIPEGYSVSREKKERFSLILESASTNQTSMYLCASSSRGEQFFGPGTRLTVL.

The chain carries TRBV11-2 and TRBJ2-5, with TRBD2 identical over 14 bases. The trim removed 2 bases at V and 3 bases at J, leaving 5 bases unmatched. Per the germline V gene, CDR1 is SGHAT and CDR2 is FQNNGV. CDR3 length: 17 residues. The CDR3 region has the DNA TGTGCCAGCAGCTTAAGCGCGGGACTAGCGGGGGAAGAGACCCAGTACTTC. Translating it yields CASSLSAGLAGEETQYF.

The J gene is TRBJ1-6, the V gene TRBV11-2; tentative D call: TRBD1 (5 bases). Trimming pared 5 bases from V and 5 bases from J, leaving 13 bases between. Germline CDR1 reads SGHAT; CDR2 reads FQNNGV. This CDR3 has 15 residues. CDR3 bases: TGTGCCAGCAGCCCACAGGCTGGGGATAATTCACCCCTCCACTTT. Its translation: CASSPQAGDNSPLHF.

The chain is built from TRBV3-1 (or the pseudogene TRBV3-2) and TRBJ1-5; D call uncertain. With 1 base removed from V and 3 bases from J, the gap between germline ends came to 7 bases. The CDR3 is made up of 14 amino acids. Germline-derived CDR1 and CDR2 are LGHDT and YNNKEL (reference sequence). CDR3 nucleotide sequence: TGTGCCAGCAGCCAAGTCCCATTCAATCAGCCCCAGCATTTT. Translation gives CASSQVPFNQPQHF.

This chain connects TRBV2 to TRBJ2-3, with 9 bases fitting TRBD1. Trimming cost V 5 bases and J 1 base; bases outside gene matches: 4. This CDR3 spans 15 amino acids. CDR1 and CDR2 (germline): SNHLY, FYNNEI. CDR3 bases: TGTGCCAGCAGTTCCCGGACAGGGGGCACAGATACGCAGTATTTT. Its translation is CASSSRTGGTDTQYF.

The V gene is TRBV4-1, the J gene TRBJ1-1; possibly TRBD1 for D (6 bases). This CDR3 comprises 14 residues. Germline lookup yields CDR1 MGHRA and CDR2 YSYEKL. Trimming stripped 5 bases from V and 0 bases from J, with 10 bases between. CDR3 nucleotides: TGCGCCAGCAGCTCGGGACACCTGAACACTGAAGCTTTCTTT. This sequence encodes CASSSGHLNTEAFF.

The V gene is TRBV7-9, the J gene TRBJ1-4; D call uncertain. CDR3 size: 12 residues. Germline-derived CDR1 and CDR2 are SEHNR and FQNEAQ (reference sequence). The V end was cut by 1 base, the J end by 9 bases, with 6 bases between. CDR3 sequence (DNA): TGTGCCAGCAGCTTAGGCGGCCAAAAACTGTTTTTT. Amino acid sequence: CASSLGGQKLFF. Together with reference TRBV7-9 and TRBJ1-4, the CDR3 gives the full variable domain: DTGVSQNPRHKITKRGQNVTFRCDPISEHNRLYWYRQTLGQGPEFLTYFQNEAQLEKSRLLSDRFSAERPKGSFSTLEIQRTEQGDSAMYLCASSLGGQKLFFGSGTQLSVL.